A selection of T cell receptor beta chains follows, all from one sample in a study. TCRdb reanalysed the RT-PCR reads using MiXCR and keeps one entry per CDR3 protein. Of fewer than 800,000 distinct CDR3 sequences listed, 14% are singletons. Sample: memory CD4+ T cells from blood. The receptors stem from a female donor in good health, serving as a healthy control. Both conserved end residues are part of each CDR3. A D gene is named only where the DNA matches it firmly. Clone size is shown for a subset of rows, as once, few, many or a class of expanded clone.

TRBV7-2,13,NA,TRBJ1-4,few,CASSATTNEKLFF,TGTGCCAGCAGCGCCACAACTAATGAAAAACTGTTTTTT
TRBV5-1,18,TRBD1,TRBJ2-2,few,CASSYQGTGDFLTGELFF,TGCGCCAGCAGCTATCAAGGGACAGGGGACTTTTTGACCGGGGAGCTGTTTTTT
TRBV12-3/TRBV12-4,13,NA,TRBJ1-6,NA,CASSTTWGFPLHF,TGTGCCAGCAGTACTACGTGGGGTTTTCCCCTCCACTTT
TRBV12-3/TRBV12-4,13,NA,TRBJ1-2,few,CASRGNANYGYTF,TGTGCCTCGAGGGGGAACGCTAACTATGGCTACACCTTC
TRBV6-5,15,NA,TRBJ2-3,NA,CASSYSGGAVDTQYF,TGTGCCAGCAGTTACTCGGGGGGGGCAGTCGATACGCAGTATTTT
TRBV27,13,NA,TRBJ2-1,many,CASSPTTYNEQFF,TGTGCCAGCAGTCCAACCACCTACAATGAGCAGTTCTTC
TRBV5-4,13,TRBD2,TRBJ2-5,NA,CASSSEREKTQYF,TGTGCCAGCAGCTCCGAGCGGGAGAAGACCCAGTACTTC
TRBV7-2,16,TRBD1,TRBJ2-3,NA,CAISPTRQGSTDTQYF,TGTGCCATCAGCCCAACCCGACAGGGTAGCACAGATACGCAGTATTTT
TRBV4-2,18,TRBD2,TRBJ2-3,many,CASSHPPGTSHTTDTQYF,TGTGCCAGCAGCCACCCTCCCGGGACTAGCCACACTACAGATACGCAGTATTTT
TRBV20-1,13,NA,TRBJ1-2,few,CSAPDTLSYGYTF,TGCAGTGCTCCGGACACTTTAAGCTATGGCTACACCTTC
TRBV12-3/TRBV12-4,14,NA,TRBJ2-1,NA,CASNAGGPLNEQFF,TGTGCCAGCAACGCCGGAGGGCCTTTGAATGAGCAGTTCTTC
TRBV5-6,14,NA,TRBJ1-2,NA,CASSSGAAAYGYTF,TGTGCCAGCAGCTCTGGCGCGGCAGCCTATGGCTACACCTTC
TRBV20-1,15,NA,TRBJ2-3,NA,CSARGQGGEVDTQYF,TGCAGTGCTAGGGGACAAGGGGGTGAAGTAGATACGCAGTATTTT
TRBV6-1,13,NA,TRBJ2-5,NA,CASSGASKETQYF,TGTGCCAGCAGTGGGGCCAGTAAAGAGACCCAGTACTTC
TRBV7-9,14,TRBD2,TRBJ2-7,many,CASRGTSGPYEQYF,TGTGCCAGCAGGGGGACTAGCGGACCCTACGAGCAGTACTTC
TRBV6-2/TRBV6-3,13,NA,TRBJ2-7,NA,CASSGQNPYEQYF,TGTGCCAGCAGTGGACAGAATCCTTACGAGCAGTACTTC
TRBV12-3/TRBV12-4,17,NA,TRBJ2-1,many,CASSLGGPLTPYNEQFF,TGTGCCAGCAGTTTAGGTGGACCGCTAACCCCCTACAATGAGCAGTTCTTC
TRBV2,13,TRBD2,TRBJ2-5,NA,CASTGLASWTQYF,TGTGCCAGCACGGGACTAGCTTCATGGACCCAGTACTTC
TRBV5-1,13,TRBD1,TRBJ2-1,few,CASSLNRGDRQFF,TGCGCCAGCAGCTTGAACAGGGGGGACAGGCAGTTCTTC
TRBV20-1,18,TRBD2,TRBJ2-1,few,CSATGLAGPKGPYNEQFF,TGCAGTGCTACCGGACTAGCGGGCCCGAAGGGCCCCTACAATGAGCAGTTCTTC
TRBV5-1,15,NA,TRBJ2-1,NA,CASSLTGLEYNEQFF,TGCGCCAGCAGCTTGACCGGGTTAGAATACAATGAGCAGTTCTTC
TRBV12-3/TRBV12-4,13,TRBD1,TRBJ1-6,few,CASSDRGNSPLHF,TGTGCCAGCAGTGACAGGGGAAATTCACCCCTCCACTTT
TRBV5-6,15,TRBD2,TRBJ2-1,NA,CASSLVSGGHNEQFF,TGTGCCAGCAGCTTGGTTAGCGGGGGCCACAATGAGCAGTTCTTC
TRBV6-6,13,NA,TRBJ1-3,few,CASAPFSGNTIYF,TGTGCCAGCGCTCCGTTCTCTGGAAACACCATATATTTT
TRBV9,13,NA,TRBJ1-2,NA,CASSVGAGYGYTF,TGTGCCAGCAGCGTAGGGGCAGGGTACGGCTACACCTTC
TRBV5-1,12,NA,TRBJ2-3,many,CASSVPTDTQYF,TGCGCCAGCAGCGTCCCAACAGATACGCAGTATTTT
TRBV7-2,15,NA,TRBJ1-2,few,CASSPSGGGLGSYTF,TGTGCCAGCAGCCCATCAGGTGGAGGCCTTGGAAGCTACACCTTC
TRBV5-6,15,NA,TRBJ1-2,few,CASSSSPTLNYGYTF,TGTGCCAGCAGTTCCTCCCCTACTCTCAACTATGGCTACACCTTC
TRBV6-5,18,TRBD2,TRBJ2-1,many,CASSYPGIAGDLSNEQFF,TGTGCCAGCAGTTACCCCGGGATAGCGGGAGACTTGAGCAATGAGCAGTTCTTC
TRBV25-1,17,TRBD1,TRBJ1-1,few,CASSPTGGDGSGTEAFF,TGTGCCAGCAGTCCTACAGGGGGCGATGGCTCTGGGACTGAAGCTTTCTTT
TRBV7-9,15,NA,TRBJ1-1,NA,CASSPGAVMNTEAFF,TGTGCCAGCAGCCCAGGGGCAGTGATGAACACTGAAGCTTTCTTT
TRBV29-1,15,NA,TRBJ2-1,NA,CSVTESQGPYNEQFF,TGCAGCGTGACCGAGAGCCAAGGACCCTACAATGAGCAGTTCTTC
TRBV12-5,16,TRBD1,TRBJ1-1,NA,CASGLDSGDRVVRAFF,TGTGCTAGTGGTTTGGACTCGGGGGACAGGGTCGTACGAGCTTTCTTT